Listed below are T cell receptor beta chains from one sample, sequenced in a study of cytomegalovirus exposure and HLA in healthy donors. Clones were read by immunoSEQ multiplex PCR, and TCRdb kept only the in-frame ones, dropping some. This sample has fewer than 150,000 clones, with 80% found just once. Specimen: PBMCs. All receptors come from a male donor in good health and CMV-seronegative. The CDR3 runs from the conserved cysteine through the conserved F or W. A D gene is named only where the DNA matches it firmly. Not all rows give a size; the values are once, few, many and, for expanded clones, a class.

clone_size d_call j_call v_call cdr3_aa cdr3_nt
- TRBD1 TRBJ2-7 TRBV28 CASPYAGTADYEQYF TGTGCCAGCCCCTATGCCGGGACAGCTGACTACGAGCAGTACTTC
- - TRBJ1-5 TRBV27 CASSLAGYGTQPQHF TGTGCCAGCAGTTTAGCGGGATACGGAACACAGCCCCAGCATTTT
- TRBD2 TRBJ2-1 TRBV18 CASSPRLAGNEQFF TGTGCCAGCTCACCCCGACTAGCGGGGAATGAGCAGTTCTTC
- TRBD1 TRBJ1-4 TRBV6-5 CASSKTDRENEKLFF TGTGCCAGCAGTAAAACCGACAGGGAGAATGAAAAACTGTTTTTT
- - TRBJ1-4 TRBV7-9 CASSLFVGGKEKLFF TGTGCCAGCAGCTTATTTGTTGGCGGGAAAGAAAAACTGTTTTTT
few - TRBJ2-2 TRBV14 CASSQKGGAVWSTGELFF TGTGCCAGCAGCCAAAAGGGGGGGGCCGTATGGAGCACCGGGGAGCTGTTTTTT
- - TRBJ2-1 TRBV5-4 CASSLTGIYNEQFF TGTGCCAGCAGCTTGACCGGGATCTACAATGAGCAGTTCTTC
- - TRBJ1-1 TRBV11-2 CASSRHIEGLNTEAFF TGTGCCAGCAGCCGACACATAGAGGGATTGAACACTGAAGCTTTCTTT
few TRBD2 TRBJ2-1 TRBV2 CASRGLAGGDEQFF TGTGCCAGCAGAGGACTAGCGGGGGGCGATGAGCAGTTCTTC
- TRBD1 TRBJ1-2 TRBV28 CASSQRTGPDYGYTF TGTGCCAGCAGTCAGAGGACAGGGCCGGACTATGGCTACACCTTC
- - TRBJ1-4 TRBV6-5 CASNLYGREKLFF TGTGCCAGCAACCTTTACGGCAGGGAAAAACTGTTTTTT
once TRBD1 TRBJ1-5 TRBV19 CASSITGVGSNQPQHF TGTGCCAGTAGTATTACAGGGGTTGGGAGCAATCAGCCCCAGCATTTT
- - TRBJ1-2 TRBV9 CASSVTGGPPGGYTF TGTGCCAGCAGCGTAACGGGGGGCCCTCCGGGTGGCTACACCTTC
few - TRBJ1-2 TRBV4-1 CASSQEPDYFYGYTF TGCGCCAGCAGCCAAGAGCCAGACTACTTCTATGGCTACACCTTC
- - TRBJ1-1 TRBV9 CASSGGALQNTEAFF TGTGCCAGCAGCGGGGGCGCCCTTCAGAACACTGAAGCTTTCTTT
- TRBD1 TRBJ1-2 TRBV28 CASSSLPGDRVWGYTF TGTGCCAGCAGTTCTTTACCAGGGGACAGGGTCTGGGGCTACACCTTC
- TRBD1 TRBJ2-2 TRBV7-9 CASSFDRGIGELFF TGTGCCAGCAGCTTCGACAGGGGTATCGGGGAGCTGTTTTTT
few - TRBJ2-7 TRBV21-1 CASSNLGFTRTTYEQYF TGTGCCAGCAGCAACCTTGGGTTTACCCGGACTACCTACGAGCAGTACTTC
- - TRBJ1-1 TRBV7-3 CASSLNLVGVNTEAFF TGTGCCAGCAGCTTAAACCTGGTCGGAGTGAACACTGAAGCTTTCTTT
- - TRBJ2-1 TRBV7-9 CASSLERQGRNEQFF TGTGCCAGCAGCTTAGAGAGGCAGGGGCGCAATGAGCAGTTCTTC
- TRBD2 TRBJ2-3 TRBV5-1 CASSPSPGGAADTQYF TGCGCCAGCAGCCCATCCCCCGGGGGGGCCGCAGATACGCAGTATTTT
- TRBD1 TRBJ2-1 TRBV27 CASSLSGTGLDNEQFF TGTGCCAGCAGTTTATCCGGGACAGGGTTGGACAATGAGCAGTTCTTC
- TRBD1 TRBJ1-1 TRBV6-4 CASSDTDRATEAFF TGTGCCAGCAGTGACACCGACAGGGCTACTGAAGCTTTCTTT
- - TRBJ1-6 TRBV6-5 CASSSAGYNSPLHF TGTGCCAGCAGTTCAGCAGGCTATAATTCACCCCTCCACTTT
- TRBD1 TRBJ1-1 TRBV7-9 CASSLATGAEAFF TGTGCCAGCAGCTTAGCGACAGGGGCTGAAGCTTTCTTT
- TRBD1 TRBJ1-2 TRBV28 CASSIRGHANYGYTF TGTGCCAGCAGTATCAGGGGGCACGCTAACTATGGCTACACCTTC
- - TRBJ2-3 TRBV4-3 CASSQDGGETDTQYF TGCGCCAGCAGCCAAGACGGCGGGGAAACAGATACGCAGTATTTT
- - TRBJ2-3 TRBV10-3 CAISGGLSDTQYF TGTGCCATCAGTGGGGGACTGTCGGATACGCAGTATTTT
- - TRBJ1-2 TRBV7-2 CASSWGGNYGYTF TGTGCCAGCAGCTGGGGAGGGAACTATGGCTACACCTTC
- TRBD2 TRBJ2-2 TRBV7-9 CASSAGGGNTGELFF TGTGCCAGCAGCGCGGGGGGGGGTAACACCGGGGAGCTGTTTTTT
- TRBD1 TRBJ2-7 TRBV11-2 CASSLVSGQGAYEQYF TGTGCCAGCAGCTTAGTTAGCGGACAGGGCGCCTACGAGCAGTACTTC
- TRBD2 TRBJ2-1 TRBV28 CASSRGGDREQFF TGTGCCAGCAGCCGGGGGGGGGACCGGGAGCAGTTCTTC
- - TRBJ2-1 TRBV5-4 CASSLEQAYNEQFF TGTGCCAGCAGCTTGGAACAGGCTTACAATGAGCAGTTCTTC
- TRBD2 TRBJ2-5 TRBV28 CASSLGLAGGAQSFQETQYF TGTGCCAGCAGTTTGGGACTAGCGGGGGGGGCCCAATCGTTTCAAGAGACCCAGTACTTC
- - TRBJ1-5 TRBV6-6 CASSYGGCQHF TGTGCCAGCAGTTACGGGGGGTGTCAGCATTTT
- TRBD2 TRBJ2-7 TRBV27 CASSLVRLAGGGYEQYF TGTGCCAGCAGTTTAGTTAGACTAGCGGGGGGGGGCTACGAGCAGTACTTC
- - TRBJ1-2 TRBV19 CASSIEEENYGYTF TGTGCCAGTAGTATAGAAGAGGAAAACTATGGCTACACCTTC
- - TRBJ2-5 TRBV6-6 CASSWGLQETQYF TGTGCCAGCAGTTGGGGGCTACAAGAGACCCAGTACTTC
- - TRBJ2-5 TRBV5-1 CASSSTQAETQYF TGCGCCAGCAGCTCGACACAGGCGGAGACCCAGTACTTC
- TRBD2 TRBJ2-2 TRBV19 CASRRLAGGTGELFF TGTGCCAGTAGGAGACTAGCGGGGGGAACCGGGGAGCTGTTTTTT
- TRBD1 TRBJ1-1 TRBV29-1 CSVAQRQGVEAFF TGCAGCGTTGCCCAAAGACAGGGCGTAGAAGCTTTCTTT
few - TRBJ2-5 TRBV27 CASSLHRVAGETQYF TGTGCCAGCAGTCTACACAGGGTAGCGGGAGAGACCCAGTACTTC
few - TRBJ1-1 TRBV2 CASSEQGIENTEAFF TGTGCCAGCAGTGAGCAGGGGATTGAGAACACTGAAGCTTTCTTT
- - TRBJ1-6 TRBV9 CASSPRDTYNSPLHF TGTGCCAGCAGCCCCAGGGATACCTATAATTCACCCCTCCACTTT
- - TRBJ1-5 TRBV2 CASSDSYQPQHF TGTGCCAGCAGTGACAGTTATCAGCCCCAGCATTTT
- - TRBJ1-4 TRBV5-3 CARSVRYREQF TGTGCCAGAAGCGTGAGATATCGGGAACAGTTT